This T cell receptor (beta chain) comes out of a study of Ad26.COV2.S vaccination and SARS-CoV-2 variants. Study overall: The vaccine Ad26.COV2.S was put into the muscle once, or twice with 56 days between. Findings of the study overall: Recipients of vaccine and of placebo showed similar breadth of their non-spike TCR repertoires. Spike-specific TCR breadth was greater in vaccine than placebo recipients. After vaccination, substantial breadth of spike-specific CD8+ and CD4+ responses was reported.

Measured with immunoSEQ multiplex PCR; TCRdb has only the in-frame clones, and not every one. The sample has 400,000 to 500,000 clones, roughly nine tenths seen once. As to treatment: around 19 received Ad26.COV2.S at low or high dose, single or two shots; 5 received placebo; per-sample allocation not given. Following the first vaccine or placebo injection, samples were taken on day 63. V shed 2 bases and J shed 6 bases, with 14 bases lying between them. The CDR3 loop spans 15 amino acids. From germline, CDR1 is SGHVT and CDR2 SQSDAQ. This clone was detected ten times or more. No antigen is known for it.

The chain joins TRBV7-4 to TRBJ1-5; weak D call: TRBD1 (5 bases). This TCR derives from a person between 18 and 59 years old who received the Ad26.COV2.S COVID-19 vaccine or a placebo. Sequenced material: peripheral blood, taken in a trial of Ad26.COV2.S vaccine versus placebo. CDR3 bases: TGTGCCAGCAGCTTACTTCGTCAGGGTGGTCAGCCCCAGCATTTT. Translation gives CASSLLRQGGQPQHF.